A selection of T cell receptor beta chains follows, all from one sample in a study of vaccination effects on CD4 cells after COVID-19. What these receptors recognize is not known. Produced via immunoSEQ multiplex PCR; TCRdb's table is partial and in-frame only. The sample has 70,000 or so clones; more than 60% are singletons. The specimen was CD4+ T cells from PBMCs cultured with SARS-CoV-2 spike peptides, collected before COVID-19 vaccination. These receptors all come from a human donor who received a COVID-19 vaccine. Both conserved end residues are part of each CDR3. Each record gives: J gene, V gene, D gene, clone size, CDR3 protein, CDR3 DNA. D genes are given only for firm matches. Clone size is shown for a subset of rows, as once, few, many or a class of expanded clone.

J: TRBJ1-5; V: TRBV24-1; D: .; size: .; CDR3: CATSDLEGNQPQHF; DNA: TGTGCCACCAGTGATTTAGAGGGAAATCAGCCCCAGCATTTT
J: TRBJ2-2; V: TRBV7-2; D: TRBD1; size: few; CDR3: CASSFPGTANTGELFF; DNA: TGTGCCAGCAGCTTCCCGGGGACAGCGAACACCGGGGAGCTGTTTTTT
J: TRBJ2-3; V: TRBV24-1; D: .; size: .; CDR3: CATSLAGGGLVSTDTQYF; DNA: TGTGCCACCTCTCTTGCCGGCGGGGGCCTCGTTAGCACAGATACGCAGTATTTT
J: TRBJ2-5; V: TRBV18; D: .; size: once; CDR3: CASSPNWGETQYF; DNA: TGTGCCAGCTCACCAAATTGGGGAGAGACCCAGTACTTC
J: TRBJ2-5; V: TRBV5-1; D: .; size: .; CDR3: CASSLEGIETQYF; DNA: TGCGCCAGCAGCTTGGAAGGGATAGAGACCCAGTACTTC
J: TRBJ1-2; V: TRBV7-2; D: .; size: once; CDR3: CASSLPVSNYGYTF; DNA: TGTGCCAGCAGCCTCCCCGTATCGAACTATGGCTACACCTTC
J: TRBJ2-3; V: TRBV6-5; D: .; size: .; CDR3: CASSSLGDTQYF; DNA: TGTGCCAGCAGCTCCCTCGGAGATACGCAGTATTTT
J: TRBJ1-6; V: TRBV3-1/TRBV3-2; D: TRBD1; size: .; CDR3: CASSQGGTGGSPLHF; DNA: TGTGCCAGCAGCCAAGGAGGGACAGGGGGTTCACCCCTCCACTTT
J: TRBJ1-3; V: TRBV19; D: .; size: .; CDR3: CASREWSSGNTIYF; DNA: TGTGCCAGTCGCGAATGGAGCTCTGGAAACACCATATATTTT
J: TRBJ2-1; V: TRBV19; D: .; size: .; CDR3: CASSPYRGGRGKYNEQFF; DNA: TGTGCCAGTAGTCCCTACCGGGGTGGAAGGGGGAAATACAATGAGCAGTTCTTC
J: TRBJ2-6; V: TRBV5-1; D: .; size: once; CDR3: CASSLAGAGANVLTF; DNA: TGCGCCAGCAGCTTGGCGGGGGCTGGGGCCAACGTCCTGACTTTC
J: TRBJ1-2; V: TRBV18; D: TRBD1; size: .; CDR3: CASSPGNRGYGYTF; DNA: TGTGCCAGCTCACCAGGAAACAGGGGATATGGCTACACCTTC
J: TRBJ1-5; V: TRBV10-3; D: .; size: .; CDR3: CAISESLGPQHF; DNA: TGTGCCATCAGTGAGTCGCTGGGGCCCCAGCATTTT
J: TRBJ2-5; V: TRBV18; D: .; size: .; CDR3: CASSPPARGGEETQYF; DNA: TGTGCCAGCTCACCACCGGCCAGGGGGGGGGAGGAGACCCAGTACTTC
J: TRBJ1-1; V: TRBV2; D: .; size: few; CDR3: CASSETTLIKNTEAFF; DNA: TGTGCCAGCAGTGAAACCACATTGATTAAGAACACTGAAGCTTTCTTT
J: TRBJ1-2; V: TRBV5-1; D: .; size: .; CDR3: CASSLVPGQIGGYTF; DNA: TGCGCCAGCAGCTTGGTTCCAGGACAGATCGGGGGCTACACCTTC
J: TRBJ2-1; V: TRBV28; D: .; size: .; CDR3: CASSTATAGNEQFF; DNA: TGTGCCAGCAGTACCGCGACCGCGGGTAATGAGCAGTTCTTC
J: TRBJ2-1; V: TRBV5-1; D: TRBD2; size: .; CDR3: CASSFTPGVAGAGGNEQFF; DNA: TGCGCCAGCAGCTTTACCCCTGGAGTAGCGGGGGCCGGGGGCAATGAGCAGTTCTTC
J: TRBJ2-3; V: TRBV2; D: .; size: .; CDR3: CASSRTHSWGDTQYF; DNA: TGTGCCAGCAGTAGGACACACTCTTGGGGAGATACGCAGTATTTT
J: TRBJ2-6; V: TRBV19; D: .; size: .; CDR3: CASSPGRPRSSGANVLTF; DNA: TGTGCCAGTAGTCCCGGACGCCCGAGATCCTCTGGGGCCAACGTCCTGACTTTC
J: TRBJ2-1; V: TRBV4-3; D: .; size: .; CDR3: CASSQVTNGTNNEQFF; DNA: TGCGCCAGCAGCCAAGTTACGAATGGGACAAACAATGAGCAGTTCTTC
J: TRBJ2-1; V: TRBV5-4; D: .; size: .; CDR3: CASSLGVEQFF; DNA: TGTGCCAGCAGCTTGGGGGTTGAGCAGTTCTTC
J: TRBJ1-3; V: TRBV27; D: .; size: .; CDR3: CASSLRAAVGNTIYF; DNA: TGTGCCAGCAGTTTAAGGGCAGCAGTAGGAAACACCATATATTTT
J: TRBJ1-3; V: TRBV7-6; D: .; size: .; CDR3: CASSLGSGLSGNTIYF; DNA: TGTGCCAGCAGCTTAGGGTCGGGTTTATCTGGAAACACCATATATTTT